A single sample is the source of the 28 T cell receptor beta chains below, sequenced in a study of blood T cell repertoires in COVID-19. Clones were read by immunoSEQ multiplex PCR, and TCRdb kept only the in-frame ones, dropping some. The sample has 150,000 to 200,000 clones; roughly 91% are singletons. What was sequenced was peripheral blood. These receptors originate from a man aged 18 to 30 with acute or convalescent COVID-19.

The CDR3 reads CASRTTGDYGYTF. In DNA form, the CDR3 reads TGTGCCAGCAGGACGACAGGGGACTATGGCTACACCTTC. This chain connects TRBV14 to TRBJ1-2; the match to TRBD1 covers 8 bases. The CDR3 extends over 13 amino acids. CDR1 and CDR2 from the germline V gene are SGHDN and FVKESK. Trimming cost V 6 bases and J 3 bases; bases outside gene matches: 3. Complete variable domain (other parts from reference TRBV14 and TRBJ1-2): EAGVTQFPSHSVIEKGQTVTLRCDPISGHDNLYWYRRVMGKEIKFLLHFVKESKQDESGMPNNRFLAERTGGTYSTLKVQPAELEDSGVYFCASRTTGDYGYTFGSGTRLTVV.

This rearrangement joins TRBV29-1 to TRBJ2-3; TRBD1 agrees at 8 bases. Germline CDR1 and CDR2: SQVTM and ANQGSEA. J was trimmed by 4 bases and V by 3 bases; bases with no gene match: 6. There are 14 residues in the CDR3. The CDR3: CSVDRDRRADTQYF. CDR3 sequence (DNA): TGCAGCGTTGACCGGGACAGGAGAGCAGATACGCAGTATTTT.

This rearrangement joins TRBV6-5 to TRBJ2-7; no firm D call. The CDR3 runs to 11 residues. Trimming left V 3 bases short and J 7 bases short, with 7 bases between. Germline CDR1 reads MNHEY; CDR2 reads SVGAGI. Here the CDR3 reads CASSYREEQYF. The CDR3 DNA sequence: TGTGCCAGCAGTTATCGCGAGGAGCAGTACTTC.

The rearrangement uses TRBV19 and TRBJ2-7, with 8 bases aligning to TRBD1. The CDR3 spans 15 residues. Germline CDR1 LNHDA, CDR2 SQIVND (reference sequence). V trimming: 3 bases; J trimming: 6 bases; junction bases outside the gene matches: 10. CDR3 loop: CASSITTGAGSEQYF. In nucleotides, the CDR3 is TGTGCCAGTAGTATTACGACAGGGGCGGGGTCCGAGCAGTACTTC.

The rearrangement links TRBV5-1 to TRBJ1-1; no reliable D call. The CDR3 runs 16 residues. V lost 0 bases, J lost 0 bases, and 12 bases lay in between. Germline CDR1 is SGHRS and CDR2 is YFSETQ. The CDR3 spells CASSLAVSSMNTEAFF. CDR3 in DNA: TGCGCCAGCAGCTTGGCCGTCAGTTCCATGAACACTGAAGCTTTCTTT.

The genes are TRBV10-3 and TRBJ2-1; D might be TRBD1 (6 bases). Per the germline V gene, CDR1 is ENHRY and CDR2 is SYGVKD. The V end was cut by 8 bases, the J end by 5 bases, with 13 bases between. This CDR3 has 13 amino acids. The CDR3 reads CAIRQELNNEQFF. The CDR3 nucleotides are TGTGCCATCCGACAGGAGTTAAACAATGAGCAGTTCTTC.

The rearrangement uses TRBV11-2 and TRBJ1-6; maybe TRBD1 (5 bases). Between the trimmed V and J ends, which lost 2 bases and 4 bases, there was a span of 15 bases. Germline V gene sequence: CDR1 SGHAT, CDR2 FQNNGV. This CDR3 has 17 residues. The CDR3 sequence is CASSLSIKGAYNSPLHF. DNA for the CDR3: TGTGCCAGCAGCTTATCCATAAAAGGGGCTTATAATTCACCCCTCCACTTT. Supplemented by reference TRBV11-2 and TRBJ1-6, the full variable domain reads EAGVAQSPRYKIIEKRQSVAFWCNPISGHATLYWYQQILGQGPKLLIQFQNNGVVDDSQLPKDRFSAERLKGVDSTLKIQPAKLEDSAVYLCASSLSIKGAYNSPLHFGNGTRLTVT.

CDR3: CASSTLSTASEKLFF. The CDR3 DNA reads as TGTGCCAGTAGTACCCTATCAACTGCCTCCGAAAAACTGTTTTTT. V and J are TRBV19 and TRBJ1-4; no clear D. Germline assignment: CDR1 LNHDA and CDR2 SQIVND (reference sequence). The V end lost 4 bases, the J end lost 8 bases, and 17 bases lay between the germline ends. CDR3 length: 15 residues.

The chain employs TRBV2 and TRBJ1-4; a possible D gene is TRBD1 (5 bases). The CDR3 has 12 amino acids. The germline gives CDR1 SNHLY, CDR2 FYNNEI. Trimming cost V 4 bases and J 5 bases, with 5 bases left between them. The CDR3 coding sequence is TGTGCCAGCAGTGCAGGGAATGAAAAACTGTTTTTT. This encodes CASSAGNEKLFF.

V is TRBV18 and J is TRBJ2-3; D is unresolved. The V end was cut by 10 bases, the J end by 0 bases, with 11 bases between. Germline V CDR1 and CDR2: KGHSH, LQKENI. The CDR3 sequence is 13 residues long. The CDR3 loop reads CATLLTSTDTQYF. In DNA form, the CDR3 reads TGTGCCACACTCCTTACTAGCACAGATACGCAGTATTTT.

V and J are TRBV6-5 and TRBJ2-5; tentatively, D is TRBD2 (6 bases). CDR3 size: 14 residues. V was pared by 4 bases and J by 3 bases, with 12 bases between. Per the germline V gene, CDR1 is MNHEY and CDR2 is SVGAGI. The CDR3 bases are TGTGCCAGCAGTTCCCGGGGAGGAGAAGAGACCCAGTACTTC. Encoded protein: CASSSRGGEETQYF.

This clone was seen just once. This chain connects TRBV24-1 to TRBJ2-7; 9 bases map to TRBD1. This CDR3 has 14 amino acids. Germline CDR1 and CDR2: KGHDR and SFDVKD. Trimming removed 3 bases from V and 5 bases from J; junction bases left unmatched: 4. The DNA of the CDR3 is TGTGCCACCAGTGATCCGGGACAGGGCCACGAGCAGTACTTC. This sequence encodes CATSDPGQGHEQYF.

This chain joins TRBV5-1 and TRBJ2-1, with 15 bases identical to TRBD2. The CDR3 runs to 16 residues. The V gene end was trimmed by 3 bases and the J gene end by 4 bases; junction bases not matched to a gene: 2. Germline loops: CDR1 SGHRS, CDR2 YFSETQ. The CDR3 region is CASSSGTSGRYNEQFF. The CDR3 DNA sequence: TGCGCCAGCAGCTCCGGGACTAGCGGGAGGTACAATGAGCAGTTCTTC.

The chain is built from TRBV19 and TRBJ1-2; D not certain. The CDR3 length is 13 residues. V was clipped by 7 bases and J by 5 bases, with 14 bases between them. Germline V lookup: CDR1 LNHDA, CDR2 SQIVND (reference sequence). Here the CDR3 DNA reads TGTGCCAGTACTGCTTTCAGCGGATATGGCTACACCTTC. Its protein product is CASTAFSGYGYTF.

The chain carries TRBV3-1 (or the pseudogene TRBV3-2) and TRBJ2-3; TRBD2 might be the D (6 bases). CDR3 length: 16 residues. Germline V gene sequence: CDR1 LGHDT, CDR2 YNNKEL (reference sequence). V was shortened by 4 bases and J by 1 base, with 15 bases between the two germline ends. The CDR3 DNA follows: TGTGCCAGCAGCCCGGCTGGACTATCCCGCACAGATACGCAGTATTTT. Protein sequence: CASSPAGLSRTDTQYF.

The chain carries TRBV2 and TRBJ1-2; perhaps TRBD1 as D (6 bases). The CDR3 spans 14 residues. CDR1 SNHLY and CDR2 FYNNEI come from the germline V gene. With 3 bases removed from V and 4 bases from J, the gap between germline ends came to 12 bases. CDR3 amino acids: CASSEGRGSYGYTF. The CDR3 bases are TGTGCCAGCAGTGAGGGCAGGGGTAGCTATGGCTACACCTTC.

V gene TRBV18 combines with J gene TRBJ1-6; D is undetermined. Deletions cut 2 bases from V and 7 bases from J, with 21 bases between. Germline CDR1 and CDR2: KGHSH and LQKENI. The CDR3 length is 18 residues. CDR3 residues: CASSPGVGSSPLNSPLHF. CDR3 nucleotides: TGTGCCAGCTCACCAGGTGTTGGCTCCTCCCCTCTGAATTCACCCCTCCACTTT.

This clone was picked up many times. This chain joins TRBV9 and TRBJ1-1; perhaps TRBD1 as D (6 bases). The CDR3 runs 15 residues. Trimming shortened V by 5 bases and J by 4 bases, and 18 bases separated the two germline ends. The germline gives CDR1 SGDLS, CDR2 YYNGEE. CDR3 region: CASRAGDVPFTEAFF. The CDR3 coding sequence is TGTGCCAGCAGGGCAGGGGATGTTCCGTTCACTGAAGCTTTCTTT.

V is TRBV3-1 (or the pseudogene TRBV3-2) and J is TRBJ1-2; TRBD1 agrees at 9 bases. The V gene's germline CDR1 is LGHDT and CDR2 YNNKEL (reference sequence). Trimming removed 4 bases from V and 4 bases from J; junction bases left unmatched: 4. This CDR3 comprises 14 residues. This CDR3 reads CASSRTGVAYGYTF. For the CDR3, the DNA is TGTGCCAGCAGCCGGACAGGGGTAGCCTATGGCTACACCTTC.

The chain joins TRBV5-1 to TRBJ1-1, with D hard to call. The CDR3 is 14 residues long. Per the germline V gene, CDR1 is SGHRS and CDR2 is YFSETQ. V lost 4 bases and J lost 4, with 14 bases in between. The DNA for the CDR3 is TGCGCCAGCAGCCCCGTCGGTGGGAGCACTGAAGCTTTCTTT. The encoded protein is CASSPVGGSTEAFF.

This chain links TRBV6-5 with TRBJ1-2; TRBD1 is a possible D gene (5 bases). There are 13 residues in the CDR3. V lost 6 bases, J lost 1 base, and 9 bases lay in between. CDR1 is MNHEY and CDR2 is SVGAGI in the germline V gene. The CDR3 nucleotides are TGTGCCAGCAGGGACAACATTAACTATGGCTACACCTTC. Its protein product is CASRDNINYGYTF.

The J gene is TRBJ2-6, the V gene TRBV11-2; no clear D gene. V was clipped by 2 bases and J by 1 base, with 3 bases between them. CDR1 and CDR2 from the germline V gene are SGHAT and FQNNGV. The CDR3 has 14 residues. The CDR3 sequence: CASSLSSGANVLTF. CDR3 in DNA: TGTGCCAGCAGCTTATCTTCTGGGGCCAACGTCCTGACTTTC.

This clone was seen a few times. This sequence joins TRBV29-1 and TRBJ2-5, with 7 positions matching TRBD1. CDR1 is SQVTM, CDR2 ANQGSEA, per germline. Losses at the gene ends were 7 bases for V and 1 base for J; bases not matched to a gene: 9. This CDR3 is 14 amino acids long. DNA of the CDR3: TGCAGCGCCCAGCCCGACAGGGTCCAAGAGACCCAGTACTTC. This translates into CSAQPDRVQETQYF.

The rearrangement links TRBV3-1 (or the pseudogene TRBV3-2) to TRBJ1-3; D call uncertain. The CDR3 loop spans 15 amino acids. Germline V CDR1 and CDR2: LGHDT, YNNKEL (reference sequence). The V end lost 1 base, the J end lost 1 base, and 8 bases lay between the germline ends. As DNA, the CDR3 is TGTGCCAGCAGCCAAGCCAGAATTTCTGGAAACACCATATATTTT. It codes for CASSQARISGNTIYF.

The chain recombines TRBV5-5 with TRBJ1-2, with 12 positions matching TRBD1. The CDR3 spans 15 residues. V gave up 4 bases and J gave up 3 bases; unmatched junction bases: 4. From germline, CDR1 is SGHKS and CDR2 YYEKEE (reference sequence). CDR3 loop: CASSRGQGADYGYTF. Here the CDR3 DNA reads TGTGCCAGCAGCAGGGGACAGGGGGCAGACTATGGCTACACCTTC. Complete variable domain (other parts from reference TRBV5-5 and TRBJ1-2): DAGVTQSPTHLIKTRGQQVTLRCSPISGHKSVSWYQQVLGQGPQFIFQYYEKEERGRGNFPDRFSARQFPNYSSELNVNALLLGDSALYLCASSRGQGADYGYTFGSGTRLTVV.

The chain is built from TRBV5-4 and TRBJ2-1, with a possible D match to TRBD2 (6 bases). This CDR3 spans 15 amino acids. The ends were cut back, 0 bases at V and 2 bases at J, with 9 bases in the middle. Germline V gives CDR1 SGHNT, CDR2 YYREEE (reference sequence). CDR3 protein: CASSLGLGTYNEQFF. CDR3 coding DNA: TGTGCCAGCAGCTTGGGACTAGGGACCTACAATGAGCAGTTCTTC.

The chain has TRBV30 and TRBJ1-1; D perhaps matches TRBD1 (6 bases). The CDR3 covers 16 residues. The V gene's germline CDR1 is GTSNPN and CDR2 SVGIG (reference sequence). Deletions cut 3 bases from V and 1 base from J, with 18 bases between. The CDR3 nucleotides read TGTGCCTGGAGCTCCCGCGGGGGGGCGGGGAACACTGAAGCTTTCTTT. Its protein product is CAWSSRGGAGNTEAFF.

J is TRBJ1-1 and V is TRBV7-8; D gene unclear. V was shortened by 5 bases and J by 0 bases, with 7 bases between the two germline ends. Germline CDR1 SGHVS, CDR2 FQNEAQ. CDR3 length equals 13 residues. CDR3 loop: CASSVFMNTEAFF. Here the CDR3 DNA reads TGTGCCAGCAGCGTCTTTATGAACACTGAAGCTTTCTTT. The entire variable domain, with the rest obtained from reference TRBV7-8 and TRBJ1-1, is as follows: GAGVSQSPRYKVAKRGQDVALRCDPISGHVSLFWYQQALGQGPEFLTYFQNEAQLDKSGLPSDRFFAERPEGSVSTLKIQRTQQEDSAVYLCASSVFMNTEAFFGQGTRLTVV.